The sequence of this T cell receptor beta chain was determined in a study of blood T cells in healthy people across ages. Whole-study findings and limits: Diversity figures based on one million T cells were deemed too low.

The V end lost 4 bases, the J end lost 7 bases, and 20 bases lay between the germline ends. Germline loops: CDR1 GTSNPN, CDR2 SVGIG (reference sequence). The CDR3 has 15 amino acids. This clonotype was found many times. The target antigen is unknown. Together with a sample-barcoded 5' primer, a J-beta primer mix was included in a second PCR lasting about 7 to 12 cycles. Via MiXCR, TCRdb re-called the 5' RACE reads, giving one row per CDR3 protein. The sample has 730,000 or so distinct CDR3 sequences, roughly 41% seen once. This clonotype originated in an elderly man in good health. Material: blood. The chain combines TRBV30 with TRBJ2-1, with D perhaps being TRBD1 or TRBD2 (5 bases each). DNA for the CDR3: TGTGCCTGGAAAAGTTCCGGGACGGGTAAAAATGAGCAGTTCTTC. Translating it yields CAWKSSGTGKNEQFF.